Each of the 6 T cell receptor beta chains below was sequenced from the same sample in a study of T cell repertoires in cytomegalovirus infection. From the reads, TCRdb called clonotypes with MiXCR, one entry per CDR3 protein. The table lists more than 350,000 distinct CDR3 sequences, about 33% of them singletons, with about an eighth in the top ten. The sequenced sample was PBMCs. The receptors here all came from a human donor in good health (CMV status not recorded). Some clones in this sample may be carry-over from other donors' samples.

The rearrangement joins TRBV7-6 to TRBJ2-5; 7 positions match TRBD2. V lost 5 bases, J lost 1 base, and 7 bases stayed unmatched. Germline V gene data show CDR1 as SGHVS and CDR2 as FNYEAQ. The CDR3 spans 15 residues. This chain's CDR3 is CASSGGAGIQETQYF. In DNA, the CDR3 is TGTGCCAGCAGCGGTGGAGCGGGGATCCAAGAGACCCAGTACTTC.

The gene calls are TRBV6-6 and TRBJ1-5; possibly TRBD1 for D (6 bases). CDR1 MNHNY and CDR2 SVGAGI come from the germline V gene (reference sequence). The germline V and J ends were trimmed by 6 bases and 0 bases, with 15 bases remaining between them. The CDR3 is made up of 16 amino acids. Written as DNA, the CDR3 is TGTGCCAGCAGACTCACAGGGTACGATAGCAATCAGCCCCAGCATTTT. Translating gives CASRLTGYDSNQPQHF.

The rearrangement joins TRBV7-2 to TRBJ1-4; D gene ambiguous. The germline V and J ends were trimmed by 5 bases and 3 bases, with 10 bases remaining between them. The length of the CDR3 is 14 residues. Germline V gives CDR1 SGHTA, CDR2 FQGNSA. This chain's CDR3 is CASSRPGANEKLFF. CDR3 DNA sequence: TGTGCCAGCAGCCGCCCCGGCGCTAATGAAAAACTGTTTTTT.

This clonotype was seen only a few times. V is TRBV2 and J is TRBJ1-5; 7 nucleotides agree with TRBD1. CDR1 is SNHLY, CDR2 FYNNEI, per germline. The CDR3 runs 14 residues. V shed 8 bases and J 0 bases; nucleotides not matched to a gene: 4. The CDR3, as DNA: TGTGCCAGCGGTGGGACAGATAGCAATCAGCCCCAGCATTTT. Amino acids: CASGGTDSNQPQHF.

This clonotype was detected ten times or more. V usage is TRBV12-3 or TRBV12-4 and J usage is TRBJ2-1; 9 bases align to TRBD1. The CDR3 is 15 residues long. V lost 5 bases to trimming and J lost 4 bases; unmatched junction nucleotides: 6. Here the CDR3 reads CASSPGTGPYNEQFF. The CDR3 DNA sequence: TGTGCCAGCAGTCCAGGGACAGGGCCTTACAATGAGCAGTTCTTC.

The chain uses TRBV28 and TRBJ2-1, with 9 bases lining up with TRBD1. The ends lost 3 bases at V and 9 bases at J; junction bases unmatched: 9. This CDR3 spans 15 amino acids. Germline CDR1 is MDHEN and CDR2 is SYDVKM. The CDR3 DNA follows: TGTGCCAGCAGTTTTTCACAGGGGGCTGGGGTTGAGCAGTTCTTC. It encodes CASSFSQGAGVEQFF.